This T cell receptor beta chain was retrieved from a study of shared clonotypes between healthy human individuals. V lost 1 base, J lost 5 bases, and 9 bases stayed unmatched. Looked up from germline, CDR1 is MGHDK and CDR2 is SYGVNS. The CDR3 is 17 residues long. Naivety among CD8 cells was defined by CD45RO negativity and positive CCR7 selection, thereby excluding terminally differentiated effector memory CD45RA+ cells. Sequencing used immunoSEQ multiplex PCR; TCRdb keeps in-frame clones, though not all of them. The table records around 580,000 clones, roughly 98% of them present only once. The V call is TRBV25-1, the J call TRBJ2-3; TRBD1 aligns across 10 bases. The TCR sequence derives from a man between 25 and 39 years old in good health. Input material: naive CD8+ T cells sorted from blood. The CDR3 DNA sequence: TGTGCCAGCAGTGAATTCGGAGGTGGACAGGGGGGAGATACGCAGTATTTT. Translated, it gives CASSEFGGGQGGDTQYF.